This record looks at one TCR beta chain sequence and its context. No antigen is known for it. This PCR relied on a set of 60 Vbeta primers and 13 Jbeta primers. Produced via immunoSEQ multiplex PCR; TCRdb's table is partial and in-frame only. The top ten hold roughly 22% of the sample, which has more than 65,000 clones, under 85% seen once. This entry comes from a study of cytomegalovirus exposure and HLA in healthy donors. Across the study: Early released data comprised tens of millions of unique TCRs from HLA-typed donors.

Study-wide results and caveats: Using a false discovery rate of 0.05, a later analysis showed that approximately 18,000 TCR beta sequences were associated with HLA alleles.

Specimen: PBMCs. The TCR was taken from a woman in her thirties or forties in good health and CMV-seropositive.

CDR3 protein: CASRIQARGNSPLHF. The CDR3, as DNA: TGTGCCAGCAGAATACAGGCTCGGGGGAATTCACCCCTCCACTTT. J is TRBJ1-6 and V is TRBV6-5; TRBD1 is a possible D gene (5 bases). The CDR3 length is 15 residues. The V end was cut by 6 bases, the J end by 7 bases, with 16 bases between. Germline-derived CDR1 and CDR2 are MNHEY and SVGAGI.